This entry lists 27 T cell receptor beta chains sequenced from one sample in a study of STAT5B mutations in CD4+ large granular lymphocyte leukemia. Data came from immunoSEQ multiplex PCR; TCRdb stores just in-frame clones and leaves some out. Among 45,000 or so clones listed, 80% to 90% were seen once. The sequenced sample consisted of CD4+ T cells from blood buffy coats. These receptors all stem from a human donor in good health.

This clone was seen more than once but under ten times. V usage is TRBV19 and J usage is TRBJ1-1; 7 bases are shared with TRBD1. CDR1 is LNHDA, CDR2 SQIVND, per germline (reference sequence). V gave up 6 bases and J gave up 6 bases; unmatched junction bases: 10. This CDR3 spans 14 amino acids. CDR3 region: CASRFLDREAEAFF. The CDR3 DNA reads TGTGCCAGTAGATTCCTCGACAGGGAGGCTGAAGCTTTCTTT.

V gene TRBV4-2 combines with J gene TRBJ2-1; 9 bases are a match to TRBD2. V trimming: 4 bases; J trimming: 3 bases; junction bases outside the gene matches: 10. Germline CDR1 reads LGHNA; CDR2 reads YNFKEQ. The CDR3 contains 17 residues. As DNA, the CDR3 is TGTGCCAGCAGCCGGGGAGGGCGGGAGGGCCTCTACAATGAGCAGTTCTTC. It translates to CASSRGGREGLYNEQFF.

The chain recombines TRBV18 with TRBJ2-7; D is perhaps TRBD2 (5 bases). The germline V gene has CDR1 KGHSH and CDR2 LQKENI. The CDR3 covers 12 residues. Trimming pared 1 base from V and 7 bases from J, leaving 8 bases between. The DNA for the CDR3 is TGTGCCAGCTCACCACAGGGCGGGGAGCAGTACTTC. Translated, it gives CASSPQGGEQYF. The whole variable domain, remainder taken from reference TRBV18 and TRBJ2-7, is NAGVMQNPRHLVRRRGQEARLRCSPMKGHSHVYWYRQLPEEGLKFMVYLQKENIIDESGMPKERFSAEFPKEGPSILRIQQVVRGDSAAYFCASSPQGGEQYFGPGTRLTVT.

Only a few counts were recorded for this clone. CDR3 amino acids: CASSRSLSYEQYF. In DNA form, the CDR3 reads TGCGCCAGCAGTCGGTCGCTCTCCTACGAGCAGTACTTC. The chain recombines TRBV5-1 with TRBJ2-7; unclear D gene. Germline V gene data show CDR1 as SGHRS and CDR2 as YFSETQ. The CDR3 sequence is 13 residues long. Deletions cut 5 bases from V and 0 bases from J, with 9 bases between.

This chain uses TRBV27 with TRBJ2-3; possible D gene TRBD2, 6 bases. V was pared by 2 bases and J by 1 base, with 16 bases between. From germline, CDR1 is MNHEY and CDR2 SMNVEV (reference sequence). This CDR3 contains 17 residues. The CDR3 sequence: CASSLRTGGTRTDTQYF. The CDR3 nucleotides are TGTGCCAGCAGTTTACGAACAGGCGGGACCCGCACAGATACGCAGTATTTT.

This clone has a handful of counts. The chain joins TRBV5-1 to TRBJ2-1, with D unclear. The CDR3 sequence is 16 residues long. The germline V and J ends were trimmed by 0 bases and 9 bases, with 19 bases remaining between them. Germline CDR1 SGHRS, CDR2 YFSETQ. In nucleotides, the CDR3 is TGCGCCAGCAGCTTGGAGTACGGCTTCTATATGGGTGAGCAGTTCTTC. This translates into CASSLEYGFYMGEQFF.

The chain combines TRBV19 with TRBJ1-1; D uncertain. V lost 7 bases, J lost 6 bases, and 18 bases lay in between. The CDR3 sequence is 14 residues long. The V gene's germline CDR1 is LNHDA and CDR2 SQIVND (reference sequence). The CDR3 region has the DNA TGTGCCAGTAACCCCAGTGGCAACCCGCCTGAAGCTTTCTTT. This codes for CASNPSGNPPEAFF. Drawing the rest from reference TRBV19 and TRBJ1-1, the complete variable domain is DGGITQSPKYLFRKEGQNVTLSCEQNLNHDAMYWYRQDPGQGLRLIYYSQIVNDFQKGDIAEGYSVSREKKESFPLTVTSAQKNPTAFYLCASNPSGNPPEAFFGQGTRLTVV.

The V call is TRBV30, the J call TRBJ2-1; D is ambiguous. Germline V gene data show CDR1 as GTSNPN and CDR2 as SVGIG (reference sequence). This CDR3 contains 13 residues. The V and J ends lost 0 bases and 1 base respectively, with 4 bases between them. The CDR3 DNA reads TGTGCCTGGAGTGTAGGGTCCTACAATGAGCAGTTCTTC. It is translated as CAWSVGSYNEQFF.

The chain recombines TRBV7-9 with TRBJ2-5; TRBD1 is a possible D gene (7 bases). The CDR3 is 14 residues long. Trimming removed 2 bases at V and 4 bases at J, with 11 bases between. CDR1 and CDR2 from the germline V gene are SEHNR and FQNEAQ (reference sequence). In DNA form, the CDR3 reads TGTGCCAGCAGCTTACAGCAGGGGGGAGAGACCCAGTACTTC. This translates into CASSLQQGGETQYF.

The chain employs TRBV29-1 and TRBJ2-5; 9 nucleotides align to TRBD2. After removal of 0 bases from V and 5 bases from J, the junction contained 1 base not matched to a gene. This CDR3 comprises 13 residues. The V gene's germline CDR1 is SQVTM and CDR2 ANQGSEA. The CDR3 sequence is CSVEETSGETQYF. CDR3 in DNA: TGCAGCGTTGAAGAAACTAGCGGGGAGACCCAGTACTTC. The whole variable domain, remainder taken from reference TRBV29-1 and TRBJ2-5, is SAVISQKPSRDICQRGTSLTIQCQVDSQVTMMFWYRQQPGQSLTLIATANQGSEATYESGFVIDKFPISRPNLTFSTLTVSNMSPEDSSIYLCSVEETSGETQYFGPGTRLLVL.

This chain connects TRBV15 to TRBJ2-1; 10 nucleotides agree with TRBD1. V lost 1 base, J lost 6 bases, and 3 bases stayed unmatched. Germline values: CDR1 LNHNV, CDR2 YYDKDF (reference sequence). The CDR3 runs 15 residues. The CDR3 sequence: CATSRGTGGFNEQFF. The CDR3 coding sequence is TGTGCCACCAGCAGAGGGACAGGGGGTTTCAATGAGCAGTTCTTC.

This clone occurred once. The CDR3 here is CASSLGRGPVEQYF. The CDR3 coding sequence is TGTGCCAGCAGCTTAGGAAGGGGACCGGTAGAACAGTACTTC. V usage is TRBV7-2 and J usage is TRBJ2-7; D is tentatively TRBD1 or TRBD2 (5 bases each). V lost 1 base to trimming and J lost 10 bases, with 17 bases between them. The CDR3 sequence is 14 residues long. Germline-derived CDR1 and CDR2 are SGHTA and FQGNSA.

The V gene is TRBV5-1, the J gene TRBJ2-3; TRBD2 matches at 9 bases. Germline trimming cut 2 bases from V and 5 bases from J; bases unmatched to any gene: 9. CDR1 is SGHRS, CDR2 YFSETQ, per germline. The CDR3 contains 16 residues. For the CDR3, the DNA is TGCGCCAGCAGCTTCGGGGGGACTAGCACTTTAGATACGCAGTATTTT. It encodes CASSFGGTSTLDTQYF.

This clone was counted a few times. This chain uses TRBV7-2 with TRBJ2-2, with 10 bases fitting TRBD1. The trim removed 5 bases at V and 7 bases at J, leaving 7 bases unmatched. Looked up from germline, CDR1 is SGHTA and CDR2 is FQGNSA. This CDR3 is built from 15 residues. CDR3 nucleotide sequence: TGTGCCAGCAGCCGTTCCGGGACAGGGGTCGGGGAGCTGTTTTTT. Its translation is CASSRSGTGVGELFF.

V gene TRBV7-2 combines with J gene TRBJ2-7, with TRBD1 matching over 7 bases. Trimming took 1 base from V and 2 from J; bases not matched to a gene: 5. CDR1 and CDR2 from the germline V gene are SGHTA and FQGNSA. The CDR3 is 15 amino acids. The CDR3: CASSLEQGTTYEQYF. In nucleotides, the CDR3 is TGTGCCAGCAGCTTAGAACAGGGGACCACCTACGAGCAGTACTTC.

The chain links TRBV19 to TRBJ2-6, with 14 bases fitting TRBD2. Trimming removed 7 bases from V and 2 bases from J; junction bases left unmatched: 10. Germline V gene sequence: CDR1 LNHDA, CDR2 SQIVND (reference sequence). The CDR3 sequence is 19 residues long. CDR3 protein: CASTTLGLAGGAGANVLTF. CDR3 nucleotides: TGTGCCAGTACCACTCTCGGACTAGCGGGAGGCGCTGGGGCCAACGTCCTGACTTTC.

V usage is TRBV6-5 and J usage is TRBJ2-1, with 7 bases aligning to TRBD2. J was trimmed by 4 bases and V by 6 bases; bases with no gene match: 9. In germline, CDR1 is MNHEY, CDR2 SVGAGI. The CDR3 covers 15 residues. The CDR3 nucleotides are TGTGCCAGCAGACCTCCCGGGACTATGTACAATGAGCAGTTCTTC. This gives the protein CASRPPGTMYNEQFF.

This clone was seen a handful of times. This chain uses TRBV21-1 with TRBJ2-7; TRBD1 reflects the table's D call only, with no check against the DNA. TRBV21-1 is annotated as a pseudogene. This CDR3 spans 14 amino acids. The CDR3 bases are TGTGCCAGCAGCAAACCTGGGACAGGGCGGGAGCAGTACTTC. It is translated as CASSKPGTGREQYF.

The chain couples TRBV5-5 to TRBJ1-5, with a tentative D call TRBD1 (5 bases). This CDR3 comprises 15 residues. Germline V gives CDR1 SGHKS, CDR2 YYEKEE (reference sequence). Trimming removed 4 bases from V and 0 bases from J, with 11 bases in between. The CDR3 reads CASSLGVLSNQPQHF. CDR3 bases: TGTGCCAGCAGCCTAGGGGTACTTAGCAATCAGCCCCAGCATTTT.

The chain employs TRBV9 and TRBJ1-2; 7 positions match TRBD1. Trimming removed 0 bases from V and 4 bases from J; junction bases left unmatched: 12. The V gene's germline CDR1 is SGDLS and CDR2 YYNGEE. The CDR3 sequence is 17 residues long. CDR3 sequence: CASSVDRDRGSVYGYTF. The CDR3 coding sequence is TGTGCCAGCAGCGTAGACAGGGACAGAGGTTCCGTCTATGGCTACACCTTC.

The chain employs TRBV27 and TRBJ2-1, with D perhaps matching TRBD2 (6 bases). Trimming took off 1 base at V and 3 bases at J, with 16 bases between the two ends. The CDR3 is 17 amino acids. Per the germline V gene, CDR1 is MNHEY and CDR2 is SMNVEV (reference sequence). In DNA form, the CDR3 reads TGTGCCAGCAGTTTATTGGGGGGACGAGAGAACTACAATGAGCAGTTCTTC. Translating it yields CASSLLGGRENYNEQFF.

This chain uses TRBV14 with TRBJ1-1; 11 nucleotides align to TRBD1. J lost 1 base, V lost 0 bases, and 4 bases had no gene match. This CDR3 is built from 17 residues. Per the germline V gene, CDR1 is SGHDN and CDR2 is FVKESK. The CDR3 region is CASSQDLGTGGNTEAFF. The CDR3 DNA reads TGTGCCAGCAGCCAAGATCTCGGGACAGGGGGGAACACTGAAGCTTTCTTT.

The chain links TRBV5-1 to TRBJ1-1; 7 bases match TRBD1. Germline V lookup: CDR1 SGHRS, CDR2 YFSETQ. J was trimmed by 1 base and V by 4 bases; bases with no gene match: 4. The CDR3 is 14 residues long. The CDR3 loop reads CASSGGTANTEAFF. The CDR3 DNA follows: TGCGCCAGCAGCGGTGGGACAGCGAACACTGAAGCTTTCTTT.

DNA of the CDR3: TGTGCCAGCAGTTACTCGTATCGGATAGATAATTCACCCCTCCACTTT. Its translation is CASSYSYRIDNSPLHF. The genes are TRBV6-5 and TRBJ1-6; D is uncertain. With 0 bases removed from V and 5 bases from J, the gap between germline ends came to 11 bases. The CDR3 sequence is 16 residues long. CDR1 MNHEY and CDR2 SVGAGI come from the germline V gene.

The rearrangement joins TRBV30 to TRBJ2-7; D is ambiguous. V was trimmed by 2 bases and J by 12 bases, leaving 14 bases between them. Germline lookup yields CDR1 GTSNPN and CDR2 SVGIG (reference sequence). CDR3 size: 11 residues. DNA of the CDR3: TGTGCCTGGAGTCGCACGGGCCCCCGGTACTTC. Translated: CAWSRTGPRYF.

The rearrangement joins TRBV7-6 to TRBJ1-1, with D unclear. Per the germline V gene, CDR1 is SGHVS and CDR2 is FNYEAQ. The CDR3 is made up of 11 amino acids. V lost 4 bases and J lost 11, with 11 bases in between. CDR3 in DNA: TGTGCCAGCAGCTCCCTTCAAGCTGCTTTCTTT. As protein: CASSSLQAAFF.

This sequence joins TRBV19 and TRBJ1-1, with unresolved D. V lost 6 bases and J 3 bases, leaving 14 bases between the germline ends. Germline CDR1 and CDR2: LNHDA and SQIVND (reference sequence). This CDR3 region has 14 residues. CDR3 bases: TGTGCCAGTAGAGCACATAAAGGGTACACTGAAGCTTTCTTT. Protein product: CASRAHKGYTEAFF.